One and the same sample provided the 32 T cell receptor beta chains below, sequenced in a study of beta chain features in type 1 diabetes. Findings of the study overall: Moderate but significant shortening of TCRB CDR3s was recorded in all four CD4+ subsets from Type 1 diabetes patients.

These receptors are not linked to any known antigen. The investigators reverse transcribed all of the isolated RNA, so they sequenced expressed TCRB transcripts. Assay used: immunoSEQ multiplex PCR; TCRdb lists only in-frame clones, some missing. The repertoire includes hundreds of thousands of clones, 7% to 10% of them detected once, and about 1% sits in the top ten. Sample: central memory CD4+ T cells from blood. The origin of the receptors is a man aged 25 to 40 with type 1 diabetes.

This clone has just a few counts. The CDR3 loop is CASTEWGKKAFF. The CDR3 bases are TGTGCCAGCACCGAATGGGGGAAAAAAGCTTTCTTT. The genes are TRBV28 and TRBJ1-1; perhaps TRBD1 as D (5 bases). Trimming removed 7 bases at V and 9 bases at J, with 15 bases between. The CDR3 sequence is 12 residues long. In germline, CDR1 is MDHEN, CDR2 SYDVKM.

This chain uses TRBV4-1 with TRBJ2-5; D call uncertain. CDR3 length equals 13 residues. Germline assignment: CDR1 MGHRA and CDR2 YSYEKL. V was clipped by 1 base and J by 5 bases, with 8 bases between them. CDR3 nucleotide sequence: TGCGCCAGCAGCCAAGGTCTCGTCGAGACCCAGTACTTC. It is translated as CASSQGLVETQYF.

This clone was seen a handful of times. The rearrangement uses TRBV6-5 and TRBJ1-6, with unresolved D. The CDR3 has 13 residues. The V end lost 0 bases, the J end lost 5 bases, and 2 bases lay between the germline ends. Germline CDR1 is MNHEY and CDR2 is SVGAGI. CDR3 sequence (DNA): TGTGCCAGCAGTTACTCGGATAATTCACCCCTCCACTTT. Amino acids: CASSYSDNSPLHF.

This clone has more than one count but fewer than ten. The chain carries TRBV7-9 and TRBJ1-1; TRBD1 matches 10 bases. Trimming removed 5 bases from V and 9 bases from J; junction bases left unmatched: 6. The CDR3 totals 13 residues. CDR1 is SEHNR and CDR2 is FQNEAQ in the germline V gene (reference sequence). CDR3 loop: CASSPATGGKAFF. The CDR3 region has the DNA TGTGCCAGCAGCCCAGCGACAGGGGGCAAAGCTTTCTTT.

This clone occurred many times. The chain combines TRBV14 with TRBJ2-1, with D possibly matching TRBD1 (5 bases). The V end was cut by 0 bases, the J end by 8 bases, with 20 bases between. The CDR3 is made up of 17 amino acids. The germline V gene has CDR1 SGHDN and CDR2 FVKESK. CDR3 DNA sequence: TGTGCCAGCAGCCAAGATCTCCTAGGGTCAGGGTACGATGAGCAGTTCTTC. Translated, it gives CASSQDLLGSGYDEQFF.

This clone was observed a few times. V is TRBV5-1 and J is TRBJ2-7; the D gene is possibly TRBD2 (5 bases). The closer fit of TRBJ2-1 to the DNA end suggests the J call may be wrong. Germline loops: CDR1 SGHRS, CDR2 YFSETQ. The CDR3 loop spans 13 amino acids. The CDR3 DNA reads TGCGCCAGCAGCCCACCCGGGGACAATGAGCAGTTCTTC. Its translation is CASSPPGDNEQFF.

The chain employs TRBV7-2 and TRBJ1-2; 9 nucleotides match TRBD1. V lost 7 bases, J lost 4 bases, and 13 bases stayed unmatched. Germline V gives CDR1 SGHTA, CDR2 FQGNSA. The CDR3 covers 16 residues. The CDR3 spells CASNPAGTGMVYGYTF. For the CDR3, the DNA is TGTGCCAGCAACCCGGCCGGGACAGGGATGGTCTATGGCTACACCTTC.

The table lists this clone with many counts. This chain joins TRBV4-3 and TRBJ1-5; D unresolved. The CDR3 is 17 residues long. V was cut by 1 base and J by 4 bases, with 17 bases left in between. Germline values: CDR1 LGHNA, CDR2 YSLEER. For the CDR3, the DNA is TGCGCCAGCAGCCAAGTTTTAGGAGGGAGGTCAAATCAGCCCCAGCATTTT. This codes for CASSQVLGGRSNQPQHF.

This clone came up a few times. The chain employs TRBV6-1 and TRBJ1-5; no clear D gene. The germline V gene encodes CDR1 MNHNS and CDR2 SASEGT. Trimming pared 7 bases from V and 0 bases from J, leaving 10 bases between. The CDR3 spans 14 residues. In DNA form, the CDR3 reads TGTGCCAGCACGGAGTTTTATAGCAATCAGCCCCAGCATTTT. As protein: CASTEFYSNQPQHF.

There are a few counts of this clone. The J gene is TRBJ2-2, the V gene TRBV2, with D unresolved. Trimming left V 7 bases short and J 1 base short, with 4 bases between. This CDR3 is built from 12 residues. Germline V gives CDR1 SNHLY, CDR2 FYNNEI. Here the CDR3 reads CASTRNTGELFF. The CDR3 DNA reads as TGTGCCAGCACCAGGAACACCGGGGAGCTGTTTTTT.

This clone was counted only a few times. This chain links TRBV19 with TRBJ1-2; D remains ambiguous. The CDR3 length is 15 residues. Per the germline V gene, CDR1 is LNHDA and CDR2 is SQIVND (reference sequence). Trimming took off 4 bases at V and 3 bases at J, with 15 bases between the two ends. The CDR3 bases are TGTGCCAGTAGTAGGGCAGGCGGGAGAGACTATGGCTACACCTTC. Translating it yields CASSRAGGRDYGYTF.

CDR3 coding DNA: TGTGCCAGCAGTTTATATGGGGGGACAGGGGTCTACGCTTTCTTT. As protein: CASSLYGGTGVYAFF. The chain combines TRBV28 with TRBJ1-1; 10 nucleotides match TRBD1. The germline V gene has CDR1 MDHEN and CDR2 SYDVKM. This CDR3 has 15 residues. V shed 1 base and J 11 bases; nucleotides not matched to a gene: 10.

For this clone: Within the sample, other DNA sequences also encode this same CDR3. The chain carries TRBV9 and TRBJ2-1, with D possibly TRBD1 on 5 matching bases. The length of the CDR3 is 13 residues. CDR1 is SGDLS, CDR2 YYNGEE, per germline. The V end was cut by 0 bases, the J end by 4 bases, with 5 bases between. The CDR3 protein is CASSVGQYNEQFF. CDR3 DNA sequence: TGTGCCAGCAGCGTAGGACAGTACAATGAGCAGTTCTTC.

This clone was seen a handful of times. The V and J genes are TRBV5-1 and TRBJ2-5; 10 bases map to TRBD2. Per the germline V gene, CDR1 is SGHRS and CDR2 is YFSETQ. V shed 3 bases and J 2 bases; nucleotides not matched to a gene: 7. This CDR3 region has 16 residues. CDR3 loop: CASSSEGLAKQETQYF. The CDR3 DNA follows: TGCGCCAGCAGCTCCGAGGGACTAGCGAAGCAAGAGACCCAGTACTTC. The whole variable domain, remainder taken from reference TRBV5-1 and TRBJ2-5, is KAGVTQTPRYLIKTRGQQVTLSCSPISGHRSVSWYQQTPGQGLQFLFEYFSETQRNKGNFPGRFSGRQFSNSRSEMNVSTLELGDSALYLCASSSEGLAKQETQYFGPGTRLLVL.

The chain is built from TRBV6-5 and TRBJ2-5, with D tentatively TRBD1 (6 bases). The CDR3 loop spans 11 amino acids. The V and J ends lost 10 bases and 5 bases respectively, with 11 bases between them. CDR1 is MNHEY, CDR2 SVGAGI, per germline. The CDR3 region is CAISQGETQYF. DNA for the CDR3: TGTGCCATCAGCCAGGGGGAGACCCAGTACTTC.

The rearrangement joins TRBV6-6 to TRBJ2-4, with 9 positions matching TRBD1. Losses at the gene ends were 0 bases for V and 7 bases for J; bases not matched to a gene: 1. The germline V gene has CDR1 MNHNY and CDR2 SVGAGI (reference sequence). This CDR3 has 14 residues. CDR3 loop: CASSYSDRGNIQYF. The CDR3 DNA reads as TGTGCCAGCAGTTACTCAGACAGGGGGAACATTCAGTACTTC.

This clone was detected a few times. The V gene is TRBV30, the J gene TRBJ1-3; D gene uncertain. With 3 bases removed from V and 4 bases from J, the gap between germline ends came to 4 bases. From germline, CDR1 is GTSNPN and CDR2 SVGIG (reference sequence). The CDR3 extends over 11 amino acids. CDR3 bases: TGTGCCTGGAGCGGGGGAAACACCATATATTTT. Translating it yields CAWSGGNTIYF.

This clone was detected a few times. The CDR3 reads CASSNVQGYEQYF. CDR3 coding DNA: TGTGCCAGCAGCAATGTACAGGGCTACGAGCAGTACTTC. The V call is TRBV5-6, the J call TRBJ2-7, with D tentatively TRBD1 (6 bases). This CDR3 region has 13 residues. Per the germline V gene, CDR1 is SGHDT and CDR2 is YYEEEE. V was shortened by 4 bases and J by 3 bases, with 11 bases between the two germline ends.

As for this clone: At one end the junction does not follow the germline gene, possibly because of a read error. The rearrangement links TRBV10-3 to TRBJ1-2; D is possibly TRBD1 (5 bases). CDR1 is ENHRY and CDR2 is SYGVKD in the germline V gene. This CDR3 has 14 amino acids. CDR3 sequence: CASSYGGGDYGYTF. In DNA, the CDR3 is TGTGCCAGCAGTTACGGTGGGGGTGACTATGGCTACACCTTC.

CDR3 DNA: TGTGCCTGGAGTGTAGCCGAAAAACTGTTTTTT. This sequence encodes CAWSVAEKLFF. The chain carries TRBV30 and TRBJ1-4, with unresolved D. CDR1 is GTSNPN and CDR2 is SVGIG in the germline V gene (reference sequence). Trimming took 0 bases from V and 8 from J, leaving 4 bases between them. CDR3 length: 11 residues. The full variable domain, completed using reference TRBV30 and TRBJ1-4, is SQTIHQWPATLVQPVGSPLSLECTVEGTSNPNLYWYRQAAGRGLQLLFYSVGIGQISSEVPQNLSASRPQDRQFILSSKKLLLSDSGFYLCAWSVAEKLFFGSGTQLSVL.

The CDR3 here is CASSAGVRDRGETQYF. In DNA, the CDR3 is TGTGCCAGCAGCGCAGGAGTCCGGGACAGGGGGGAGACCCAGTACTTC. This chain links TRBV9 with TRBJ2-5; 11 bases fit TRBD1. The CDR3 extends over 16 amino acids. Germline loops: CDR1 SGDLS, CDR2 YYNGEE. With 3 bases clipped from V and 5 bases from J, the junction kept 9 bases outside the gene matches.

This clone was counted only a few times. The V and J genes are TRBV18 and TRBJ1-2, with 7 bases matching TRBD1. Trimming cost V 2 bases and J 7 bases; bases outside gene matches: 10. CDR1 is KGHSH and CDR2 is LQKENI in the germline V gene. The CDR3 spans 15 residues. The CDR3 DNA is TGTGCCAGCTCACCAAGCGGGACAGTTGGCCGTGGCTACACCTTC. Its protein is CASSPSGTVGRGYTF. Complete variable domain (other parts from reference TRBV18 and TRBJ1-2): NAGVMQNPRHLVRRRGQEARLRCSPMKGHSHVYWYRQLPEEGLKFMVYLQKENIIDESGMPKERFSAEFPKEGPSILRIQQVVRGDSAAYFCASSPSGTVGRGYTFGSGTRLTVV.

The V call is TRBV2, the J call TRBJ1-2; no firm D call. The length of the CDR3 is 14 residues. Germline V CDR1 and CDR2: SNHLY, FYNNEI. The V end was cut by 6 bases, the J end by 2 bases, with 13 bases between. The CDR3 coding sequence is TGTGCCAGCAGCGAATTGGTAGGCAACTATGGCTACACCTTC. This translates into CASSELVGNYGYTF.

A few counts support this clone. The gene calls are TRBV18 and TRBJ1-6; 7 nucleotides match TRBD1. The CDR3 covers 14 residues. In germline, CDR1 is KGHSH, CDR2 LQKENI. Trimming at V came to 3 bases and at J to 10 bases, leaving 6 bases not matched to a gene. CDR3: CASSPGQDGSPLHF. The CDR3 region has the DNA TGTGCCAGCTCACCCGGACAGGACGGGTCACCCCTCCACTTT.

This clone was seen only a few times. V is TRBV14 and J is TRBJ1-2; D gene unclear. The CDR3 is 12 amino acids. Looked up from germline, CDR1 is SGHDN and CDR2 is FVKESK. V was cut by 2 bases and J by 4 bases, with 5 bases left in between. The CDR3 reads CASSQYGYGYTF. CDR3 coding DNA: TGTGCCAGCAGCCAATACGGCTATGGCTACACCTTC.

The V call is TRBV29-1, the J call TRBJ2-1; D is unclear. The V end was cut by 6 bases, the J end by 8 bases, with 14 bases between. CDR1 is SQVTM, CDR2 ANQGSEA, per germline. CDR3 length: 12 residues. The CDR3 sequence: CSVPRGRDEQFF. The CDR3 DNA is TGCAGCGTCCCGAGAGGAAGGGATGAGCAGTTCTTC.

This clone was picked up a small number of times. The rearrangement links TRBV6-5 to TRBJ2-1, with TRBD2 matching 14 bases. Germline trimming cut 6 bases from V and 6 bases from J; bases unmatched to any gene: 1. In germline, CDR1 is MNHEY, CDR2 SVGAGI. The CDR3 loop spans 14 amino acids. The CDR3 loop is CASRTSGGVNEQFF. The DNA for the CDR3 is TGTGCCAGCAGGACTAGCGGGGGGGTCAATGAGCAGTTCTTC.

This clone was recorded a few times. The V and J genes are TRBV5-6 and TRBJ2-6, with D possibly matching TRBD2 (6 bases). Trimming took 0 bases from V and 2 from J, leaving 9 bases between them. Looked up from germline, CDR1 is SGHDT and CDR2 is YYEEEE. The CDR3 consists of 16 residues. In DNA form, the CDR3 reads TGTGCCAGCAGCTTGGGGTGGGAGGCTGGGGCCAACGTCCTGACTTTC. Its translation is CASSLGWEAGANVLTF.

The chain carries TRBV14 and TRBJ2-5; 9 nucleotides match TRBD1. The germline CDR1 and CDR2 sequences are SGHDN and FVKESK. V trimming: 5 bases; J trimming: 4 bases; junction bases outside the gene matches: 8. This CDR3 region has 15 residues. The CDR3: CASSTGTGRGETQYF. Written as DNA, the CDR3 is TGTGCCAGCAGCACCGGGACAGGGAGGGGAGAGACCCAGTACTTC.

The genes are TRBV18 and TRBJ2-1, with D possibly being TRBD2 (6 bases). In germline, CDR1 is KGHSH, CDR2 LQKENI. V was pared by 1 base and J by 4 bases, with 20 bases between. This CDR3 has 18 residues. CDR3 coding DNA: TGTGCCAGCTCACCACAGTTCAGAGCACGGGGAGGTTACAATGAGCAGTTCTTC. As protein: CASSPQFRARGGYNEQFF.

This clone was counted a few times. The chain uses TRBV18 and TRBJ1-6; no clear D. Germline V gives CDR1 KGHSH, CDR2 LQKENI. Between the trimmed V and J ends, which lost 1 base and 5 bases, there was a span of 6 bases. This CDR3 comprises 14 residues. The CDR3 DNA reads as TGTGCCAGCTCACCACTTCCAAATAATTCACCCCTCCACTTT. Translating gives CASSPLPNNSPLHF. Variable domain in full (rest from reference TRBV18 and TRBJ1-6): NAGVMQNPRHLVRRRGQEARLRCSPMKGHSHVYWYRQLPEEGLKFMVYLQKENIIDESGMPKERFSAEFPKEGPSILRIQQVVRGDSAAYFCASSPLPNNSPLHFGNGTRLTVT.

This clone turned up a few times. The chain's CDR3 is CASSFPSSGGAYNEQFF. In DNA form, the CDR3 reads TGTGCCAGCAGCTTTCCGTCTAGCGGGGGAGCCTACAATGAGCAGTTCTTC. The V gene is TRBV7-6, the J gene TRBJ2-1; the match to TRBD2 covers 10 bases. V shed 3 bases, J shed 2 bases, and the junction held 7 bases outside the gene matches. Germline CDR1 and CDR2: SGHVS and FNYEAQ. CDR3 length: 17 residues.